These 29 T cell receptor beta chains originate from one sample sequenced in a study of CD8 T cells in Susac syndrome. An amount of RNA that ranged from roughly 0.45 to 1 ug was reverse transcribed with random hexamers. TCRdb reprocessed the immunoSEQ multiplex PCR reads with MiXCR, giving one entry per CDR3 protein. The sample shows about 200,000 distinct CDR3 sequences, around 95% of them seen only once. The specimen sequenced was CD4+ T cells from PBMCs. The receptors derive from a human donor with multiple sclerosis.

This clonotype occurred once. The V and J genes are TRBV5-8 and TRBJ2-7; D possibly uses TRBD1 or TRBD2 (5 bases each). Germline-derived CDR1 and CDR2 are SGHTS and YDEGEE. CDR3 length equals 14 residues. V was shortened by 2 bases and J by 1 base, with 10 bases between the two germline ends. CDR3 sequence: CASSLGDQSYEQYV. CDR3 DNA sequence: TGTGCCAGCAGCTTAGGGGACCAGTCCTACGAGCAGTACGTC.

V and J are TRBV12-3 or TRBV12-4 and TRBJ2-3; D gene unclear. The CDR3 consists of 14 residues. V was trimmed by 10 bases and J by 6 bases, leaving 20 bases between them. The CDR3: CATYWGFDSDTQYF. CDR3 DNA sequence: TGTGCCACCTACTGGGGTTTTGATTCGGATACGCAGTATTTT.

The rearrangement uses TRBV12-3 or TRBV12-4 and TRBJ1-6; TRBD1 aligns across 7 bases. V lost 5 bases, J lost 7 bases, and 5 bases stayed unmatched. The CDR3 contains 14 residues. The CDR3 region is CASSVDRKNSPLHF. For the CDR3, the DNA is TGTGCCAGCAGTGTGGACAGGAAGAATTCACCCCTCCACTTT.

The chain is built from TRBV7-9 and TRBJ2-7, with D possibly TRBD1 on 5 matching bases. The CDR3 extends over 12 amino acids. The V end was cut by 3 bases, the J end by 8 bases, with 11 bases between. Per the germline V gene, CDR1 is SEHNR and CDR2 is FQNEAQ (reference sequence). The CDR3 loop is CASSLTAHQQYF. CDR3 DNA sequence: TGTGCCAGCAGCTTGACAGCGCACCAGCAGTACTTC.

V and J are TRBV30 and TRBJ1-5; TRBD1 is a possible D gene (6 bases). The CDR3 covers 13 residues. Germline CDR1 is GTSNPN and CDR2 is SVGIG (reference sequence). Trimming shortened V by 4 bases and J by 0 bases, and 7 bases separated the two germline ends. The CDR3 sequence is CAWTRGSNQPQHF. In DNA, the CDR3 is TGTGCCTGGACCAGGGGTAGCAATCAGCCCCAGCATTTT.

J is TRBJ2-3 and V is TRBV7-9, with D maybe TRBD2 (6 bases). The CDR3 is made up of 14 amino acids. The V gene's germline CDR1 is SEHNR and CDR2 FQNEAQ (reference sequence). Trimming shortened V by 6 bases and J by 3 bases, and 13 bases separated the two germline ends. In DNA form, the CDR3 reads TGTGCCAGCAGGGACTATTCTAGTACAGATACGCAGTATTTT. It translates to CASRDYSSTDTQYF.

This chain joins TRBV30 and TRBJ1-5; D call uncertain. The CDR3 runs 10 residues. The V and J ends lost 5 bases and 9 bases respectively, with 8 bases between them. CDR1 is GTSNPN and CDR2 is SVGIG in the germline V gene (reference sequence). This CDR3 is CAWPLWPQHF. The CDR3 DNA follows: TGTGCCTGGCCTTTATGGCCCCAGCATTTT.

J is TRBJ1-2 and V is TRBV5-1; D call uncertain. Per the germline V gene, CDR1 is SGHRS and CDR2 is YFSETQ. V shed 1 base and J shed 7 bases, with 17 bases lying between them. This CDR3 contains 15 residues. The DNA for the CDR3 is TGCGCCAGCAGCTTGTCCACTACCTCTCCGGGTGGCTACACCTTC. Protein product: CASSLSTTSPGGYTF.

The CDR3 DNA is TGTGCCAGCTCAGCCCGGGACAGGGCGCGGGACTATGGCTACACCTTC. Amino acids: CASSARDRARDYGYTF. The J gene is TRBJ1-2, the V gene TRBV18, with TRBD1 matching 9 bases. Germline V lookup: CDR1 KGHSH, CDR2 LQKENI. After removal of 5 bases from V and 3 bases from J, the junction contained 10 bases not matched to a gene. The CDR3 is 16 residues long.

The rearrangement joins TRBV14 to TRBJ2-5, with 7 nucleotides matching TRBD2. J lost 7 bases, V lost 5 bases, and 7 bases had no gene match. CDR3 size: 13 residues. CDR1 SGHDN and CDR2 FVKESK come from the germline V gene. In DNA, the CDR3 is TGTGCCAGCAGCGGCGGGGGTCGCCCGACCCAGTACTTC. Translating it yields CASSGGGRPTQYF.

V usage is TRBV7-9 and J usage is TRBJ1-1, with a tentative D call TRBD1 (6 bases). This CDR3 has 15 amino acids. Germline V gene data show CDR1 as SEHNR and CDR2 as FQNEAQ (reference sequence). Trimming stripped 9 bases from V and 1 base from J, with 18 bases between. The CDR3 here is CASRPGGGENTEAFF. DNA of the CDR3: TGTGCCAGTCGACCAGGAGGGGGGGAGAACACTGAAGCTTTCTTT.

The genes are TRBV12-3 or TRBV12-4 and TRBJ2-3, with D tentatively TRBD2 (6 bases). This CDR3 is built from 17 residues. The V end lost 7 bases, the J end lost 4 bases, and 24 bases lay between the germline ends. The CDR3: CASIREHSPSPPDTQYF. The CDR3, as DNA: TGTGCCAGCATCCGGGAGCATTCTCCCTCCCCCCCAGATACGCAGTATTTT.

J is TRBJ2-7 and V is TRBV3-1; maybe TRBD1 (6 bases). This CDR3 is built from 13 residues. V lost 1 base and J lost 2, with 6 bases in between. Germline values: CDR1 LGHDT, CDR2 YNNKEL (reference sequence). CDR3 protein: CASSQGTAYEQYV. The CDR3 DNA is TGTGCCAGCAGCCAAGGGACAGCCTACGAGCAGTACGTC.

The chain has TRBV29-1 and TRBJ2-7; D uncertain. Germline CDR1 and CDR2: SQVTM and ANQGSEA. The germline V and J ends were trimmed by 4 bases and 0 bases, with 7 bases remaining between them. The CDR3 totals 12 residues. CDR3 sequence: CSVVTYSYEQYF. CDR3 nucleotides: TGCAGCGTTGTGACTTACTCCTACGAGCAGTACTTC.

The J gene is TRBJ2-1, the V gene TRBV12-3 or TRBV12-4; 7 bases are a match to TRBD1. The trim removed 5 bases at V and 10 bases at J, leaving 14 bases unmatched. CDR3 length equals 15 residues. The CDR3 sequence is CASSLDRNVLAEQFF. As DNA, the CDR3 is TGTGCCAGCAGTCTGGACAGGAACGTCTTGGCAGAGCAGTTCTTC.

This clonotype was picked up a small number of times. The V call is TRBV7-9, the J call TRBJ2-7; D possibly corresponds to TRBD1 (5 bases). CDR1 is SEHNR, CDR2 FQNEAQ, per germline (reference sequence). The CDR3 totals 12 residues. V was pared by 5 bases and J by 3 bases, with 8 bases between. The chain's CDR3 is CASSPTGYEQYF. CDR3 sequence (DNA): TGTGCCAGCAGCCCTACAGGCTACGAGCAGTACTTC. Full variable domain (remainder filled in from reference TRBV7-9 and TRBJ2-7): DTGVSQNPRHKITKRGQNVTFRCDPISEHNRLYWYRQTLGQGPEFLTYFQNEAQLEKSRLLSDRFSAERPKGSFSTLEIQRTEQGDSAMYLCASSPTGYEQYFGPGTRLTVT.

The V and J genes are TRBV12-3 or TRBV12-4 and TRBJ2-1; TRBD2 might be the D (5 bases). The CDR3 covers 14 residues. With 2 bases removed from V and 8 bases from J, the gap between germline ends came to 13 bases. In DNA, the CDR3 is TGTGCCAGCAGTTTAAGAAGGGTGCGGGATGAGCAGTTCTTC. This codes for CASSLRRVRDEQFF.

The chain links TRBV29-1 to TRBJ1-1, with 7 bases matching TRBD1. The CDR3 runs to 13 residues. The ends lost 4 bases at V and 5 bases at J; junction bases unmatched: 7. The germline gives CDR1 SQVTM, CDR2 ANQGSEA. The CDR3 region is CSVVGQGGTEAFF. The CDR3 nucleotides read TGCAGCGTTGTCGGGCAGGGGGGTACTGAAGCTTTCTTT.

This clonotype was seen a single time. This chain links TRBV30 with TRBJ1-3; 7 bases line up with TRBD1. J lost 3 bases, V lost 7 bases, and 6 bases had no gene match. The CDR3 length is 13 residues. Germline CDR1 GTSNPN, CDR2 SVGIG (reference sequence). The CDR3 sequence is CASRQGNGNTIYF. In nucleotides, the CDR3 is TGTGCCTCCAGACAGGGAAATGGAAACACCATATATTTT.

The chain uses TRBV3-1 and TRBJ2-4; no definite D call. Germline lookup yields CDR1 LGHDT and CDR2 YNNKEL (reference sequence). The CDR3 sequence is 14 residues long. V was pared by 3 bases and J by 6 bases, with 12 bases between. CDR3 nucleotides: TGTGCCAGCAGCCATGGGGAAGGTGGAAACATTCAGTACTTC. Protein product: CASSHGEGGNIQYF.

This sequence joins TRBV20-1 and TRBJ2-4; no reliable D call. Germline lookup yields CDR1 DFQATT and CDR2 SNEGSKA (reference sequence). This CDR3 region has 15 residues. V shed 5 bases and J shed 0 bases, with 14 bases lying between them. CDR3 coding DNA: TGCAGTGCTTCTTCCCCCCAGAAAGCCAAAAACATTCAGTACTTC. Translating it yields CSASSPQKAKNIQYF.

The V call is TRBV20-1, the J call TRBJ2-4; possibly TRBD1 for D (6 bases). The CDR3 is 19 amino acids. Germline V gene lookup returns CDR1 DFQATT and CDR2 SNEGSKA (reference sequence). V was clipped by 0 bases and J by 0 bases, with 21 bases between them. CDR3 loop: CSARDRGNTLPIAKNIQYF. The CDR3 nucleotides read TGCAGTGCTAGAGACAGGGGCAACACCTTACCAATAGCCAAAAACATTCAGTACTTC.

This clonotype was picked up one time. This chain links TRBV9 with TRBJ2-3; 8 bases fit TRBD2. V lost 4 bases to trimming and J lost 5 bases; unmatched junction nucleotides: 6. Per the germline V gene, CDR1 is SGDLS and CDR2 is YYNGEE. CDR3 size: 14 residues. The CDR3 region is CASSSGLVVDTQYF. CDR3 sequence (DNA): TGTGCCAGCAGCTCGGGACTAGTGGTAGATACGCAGTATTTT. Full variable domain (outside the CDR3, taken from reference TRBV9 and TRBJ2-3): DSGVTQTPKHLITATGQRVTLRCSPRSGDLSVYWYQQSLDQGLQFLIQYYNGEERAKGNILERFSAQQFPDLHSELNLSSLELGDSALYFCASSSGLVVDTQYFGPGTRLTVL.

The chain carries TRBV27 and TRBJ2-7, with TRBD1 matching 8 bases. The CDR3 contains 15 residues. Looked up from germline, CDR1 is MNHEY and CDR2 is SMNVEV (reference sequence). V shed 1 base, J shed 0 bases, and the junction held 2 bases outside the gene matches. The CDR3 here is CASSLWTGLSYEQYF. In nucleotides, the CDR3 is TGTGCCAGCAGTTTATGGACAGGGCTCTCCTACGAGCAGTACTTC.

This sequence joins TRBV20-1 and TRBJ1-5, with TRBD1 as a possible D gene (6 bases). The CDR3 contains 14 residues. The germline gives CDR1 DFQATT, CDR2 SNEGSKA (reference sequence). Trimming stripped 5 bases from V and 2 bases from J, with 13 bases between. The chain's CDR3 is CSAPGPGGNQPQHF. In DNA, the CDR3 is TGCAGTGCTCCGGGTCCAGGGGGCAATCAGCCCCAGCATTTT.

V gene TRBV30 combines with J gene TRBJ1-1; D call uncertain. Germline CDR1 GTSNPN, CDR2 SVGIG (reference sequence). Between the trimmed V and J ends, which lost 8 bases and 2 bases, there was a span of 15 bases. The CDR3 runs 13 residues. CDR3 bases: TGTGCCCTTTCCCAGGTCGTTAACACTGAAGCTTTCTTT. It encodes CALSQVVNTEAFF.

In its sample, this clonotype was seen once. The chain is built from TRBV7-2 and TRBJ2-1, with D unclear. Germline V lookup: CDR1 SGHTA, CDR2 FQGNSA. The CDR3 loop spans 13 amino acids. V gave up 7 bases and J gave up 0 bases, with 7 bases separating them. The CDR3 nucleotides are TGTGCCAGCACAGCGAGCTCCTACAATGAGCAGTTCTTC. The encoded protein is CASTASSYNEQFF. Complete variable domain (other parts from reference TRBV7-2 and TRBJ2-1): GAGVSQSPSNKVTEKGKDVELRCDPISGHTALYWYRQSLGQGLEFLIYFQGNSAPDKSGLPSDRFSAERTGGSVSTLTIQRTQQEDSAVYLCASTASSYNEQFFGPGTRLTVL.

V and J are TRBV29-1 and TRBJ1-2; maybe TRBD1 (6 bases). The V gene's germline CDR1 is SQVTM and CDR2 ANQGSEA. The CDR3 is made up of 13 amino acids. Trimming cost V 7 bases and J 4 bases, with 16 bases left between them. As DNA, the CDR3 is TGCAGCGCCGCCGGGACAAGAACCTATGGCTACACCTTC. It is translated as CSAAGTRTYGYTF.

This rearrangement joins TRBV20-1 to TRBJ2-7, with D uncertain. The CDR3 length is 13 residues. V was trimmed by 1 base and J by 2 bases, leaving 9 bases between them. Germline V CDR1 and CDR2: DFQATT, SNEGSKA (reference sequence). The CDR3 coding sequence is TGCAGTGCTAGAGGGGCCTCCGCCTACGAGCAGTACTTC. Translating it yields CSARGASAYEQYF.